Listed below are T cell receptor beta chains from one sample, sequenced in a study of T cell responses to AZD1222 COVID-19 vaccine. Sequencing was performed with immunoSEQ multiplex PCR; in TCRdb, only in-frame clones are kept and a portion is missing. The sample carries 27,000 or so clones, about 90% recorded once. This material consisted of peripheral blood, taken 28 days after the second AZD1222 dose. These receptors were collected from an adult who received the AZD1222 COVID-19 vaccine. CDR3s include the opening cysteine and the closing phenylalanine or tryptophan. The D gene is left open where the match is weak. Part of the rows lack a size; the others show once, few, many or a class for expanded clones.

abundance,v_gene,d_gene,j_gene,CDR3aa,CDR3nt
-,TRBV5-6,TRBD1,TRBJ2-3,CASSGDRGRLTDTQYF,TGTGCCAGCAGCGGGGACAGGGGGCGGCTAACAGATACGCAGTATTTT
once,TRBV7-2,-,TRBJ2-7,CATLKGGSTYEQYF,TGTGCCACCTTAAAGGGGGGATCTACCTACGAGCAGTACTTC
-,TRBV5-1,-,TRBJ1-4,CASSLVAATNEKLFF,TGCGCCAGCAGCTTGGTAGCAGCAACTAATGAAAAACTGTTTTTT
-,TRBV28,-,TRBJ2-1,CASGPRVGLGNEQFF,TGTGCCAGCGGTCCCAGGGTGGGCCTAGGCAATGAGCAGTTCTTC
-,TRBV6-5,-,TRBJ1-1,CASGQPNTEAFF,TGTGCCAGCGGGCAGCCGAACACTGAAGCTTTCTTT
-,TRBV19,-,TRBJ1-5,CASSIRTAGAYMDSQPQHF,TGTGCCAGTAGTATAAGAACAGCGGGGGCCTATATGGATTCACAGCCCCAGCATTTT
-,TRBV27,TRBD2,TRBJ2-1,CASSPVLAGLDNEQFF,TGTGCCAGCAGTCCCGTCCTAGCGGGATTAGACAATGAGCAGTTCTTC
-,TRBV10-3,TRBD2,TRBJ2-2,CAISDSSGRNTGELFF,TGTGCCATCAGTGATAGTAGCGGGAGGAACACCGGGGAGCTGTTTTTT
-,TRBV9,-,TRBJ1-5,CASEASNQPQHF,TGTGCCAGCGAAGCTAGCAATCAGCCCCAGCATTTT
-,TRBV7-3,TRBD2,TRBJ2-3,CASSLGSGRGDTQYF,TGTGCCAGCAGCTTGGGTAGCGGGAGAGGGGATACGCAGTATTTT
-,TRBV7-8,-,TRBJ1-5,CASSQGADHQPQHF,TGTGCCAGCAGCCAAGGAGCAGACCATCAGCCCCAGCATTTT
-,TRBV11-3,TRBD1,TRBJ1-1,CASSLGTGQNTEAFF,TGTGCCAGCAGCCTCGGGACAGGCCAGAACACTGAAGCTTTCTTT
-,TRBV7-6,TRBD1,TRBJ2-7,CASSEWDREAHEQYF,TGTGCCAGCAGCGAGTGGGACAGGGAGGCCCACGAGCAGTACTTC
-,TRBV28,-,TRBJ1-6,CASSGQDYNSPLHF,TGTGCCAGCAGCGGTCAGGACTATAATTCACCCCTCCACTTT
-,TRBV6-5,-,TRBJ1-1,CASNRGLNTEAFF,TGTGCCAGCAACCGAGGGTTGAACACTGAAGCTTTCTTT
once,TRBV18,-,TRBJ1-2,CASYTKASGGFGYGYTF,TGTGCCAGTTACACGAAGGCTAGTGGGGGTTTTGGGTATGGCTACACCTTC
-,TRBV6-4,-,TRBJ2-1,CASSEGVAGYNEQFF,TGTGCCAGCAGTGAGGGGGTTGCGGGTTACAATGAGCAGTTCTTC
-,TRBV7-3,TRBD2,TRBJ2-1,CASSSSGRRNNEQFF,TGTGCCAGCAGCTCTAGCGGGAGAAGGAACAATGAGCAGTTCTTC
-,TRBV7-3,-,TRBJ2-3,CASSQGADTQYF,TGTGCCAGCAGCCAAGGGGCTGATACGCAGTATTTT
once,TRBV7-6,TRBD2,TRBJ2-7,CASSPGLESYEQYF,TGTGCCAGCAGCCCAGGACTAGAGTCCTACGAGCAGTACTTC
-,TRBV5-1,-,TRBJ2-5,CASSLREQETQYF,TGCGCCAGCAGCTTGCGAGAACAAGAGACCCAGTACTTC
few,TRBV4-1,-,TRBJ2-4,CASSQVPAGSSSVLAKNIQYF,TGCGCCAGCAGCCAGGTCCCGGCGGGCTCCTCCTCGGTGCTAGCCAAAAACATTCAGTACTTC
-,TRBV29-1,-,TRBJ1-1,CSAEGARYTEAFF,TGCAGCGCCGAGGGCGCCCGATACACTGAAGCTTTCTTT
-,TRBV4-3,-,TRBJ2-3,CASSQGSTRTDTQYF,TGCGCCAGCAGCCAAGGTTCTACTAGGACAGATACGCAGTATTTT
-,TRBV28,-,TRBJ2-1,CASSLTFGSGSYNEQFF,TGTGCCAGCAGTTTAACGTTCGGGAGTGGCTCCTACAATGAGCAGTTCTTC
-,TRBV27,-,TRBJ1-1,CASRGWASMNTEAFF,TGTGCCAGCAGGGGGTGGGCTTCTATGAACACTGAAGCTTTCTTT
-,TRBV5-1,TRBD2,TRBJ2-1,CASSFDLGLAGVNRNEQFF,TGCGCCAGCAGCTTCGACCTAGGACTAGCGGGAGTAAATCGGAATGAGCAGTTCTTC
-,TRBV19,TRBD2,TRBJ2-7,CASSITGTSGTFAIEQYF,TGTGCCAGTAGTATCACCGGGACTAGCGGGACGTTTGCTATTGAGCAGTACTTC
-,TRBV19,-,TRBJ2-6,CASSIEGAAGSGANVLTF,TGTGCCAGTAGTATAGAAGGGGCAGCGGGCTCTGGGGCCAACGTCCTGACTTTC
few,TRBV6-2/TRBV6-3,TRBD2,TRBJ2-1,CASSYPTTREVAGGSNEQFF,TGTGCCAGCAGTTACCCGACAACCAGAGAGGTAGCGGGAGGGTCCAATGAGCAGTTCTTC
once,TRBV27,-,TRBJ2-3,CASSLRYSRRGTDTQYF,TGTGCCAGCAGTTTAAGGTACTCGCGGAGGGGGACAGATACGCAGTATTTT
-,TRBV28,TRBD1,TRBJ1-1,CASSLPPPGQGITEAFF,TGTGCCAGCAGTTTACCCCCACCGGGACAGGGAATCACTGAAGCTTTCTTT